Following are 21 T cell receptor beta chains from one sample sequenced in a study of blood T cells in healthy people across ages. Primed by a sample-barcoded 5' primer and a J-beta primer mix, a second PCR proceeded for 7 to 11 cycles. TCRdb reprocessed the 5' RACE reads with MiXCR, giving one entry per CDR3 protein. The sample includes about 1.8 million distinct CDR3 sequences, around half seen only once; the top ten take approximately 2%. The sequenced sample consisted of blood. The receptors originated from a woman between 40 and 55 years old in good health.

CDR3 amino acids: CASSYSGKNIIHTQYF. In DNA, the CDR3 is TGTGCCAGCAGTTACTCGGGGAAGAACATTATACATACGCAGTATTTT. The chain carries TRBV6-2 or TRBV6-3 and TRBJ2-3; D remains unclear. CDR1 and CDR2 (germline): MNHEY, SVGEGT. V lost 0 bases and J 7 bases, leaving 17 bases between the germline ends. This CDR3 has 16 residues.

CDR3 sequence reads: CASSHLEIWQFF. CDR3 DNA sequence: TGTGCCAGCTCACACCTAGAGATCTGGCAGTTCTTC. The V gene is TRBV18, the J gene TRBJ2-1; D gene unclear. V was cut by 4 bases and J by 12 bases, with 13 bases left in between. The CDR3 is 12 amino acids. CDR1 and CDR2 (germline): KGHSH, LQKENI.

Only a few counts were recorded for this clonotype. This rearrangement joins TRBV2 to TRBJ1-2; the D gene is possibly TRBD1 (6 bases). Looked up from germline, CDR1 is SNHLY and CDR2 is FYNNEI. Trimming took off 8 bases at V and 2 bases at J, with 15 bases between the two ends. The CDR3 is made up of 14 amino acids. The CDR3 loop reads CASREQGSNYGYTF. The CDR3 DNA follows: TGTGCCAGCCGGGAACAGGGTTCGAACTATGGCTACACCTTC.

In its sample, this clonotype was seen a few times. V is TRBV4-1 and J is TRBJ2-1, with 9 bases fitting TRBD2. The CDR3 totals 16 residues. Germline assignment: CDR1 MGHRA and CDR2 YSYEKL. With V trimmed by 3 bases and J by 5 bases, 8 bases remained unmatched. CDR3 nucleotide sequence: TGCGCCAGCAGCCACCCCGGGGGGACTAGCAACAATGAGCAGTTCTTC. Protein product: CASSHPGGTSNNEQFF.

The CDR3 spells CASSGGSTTNEKLFF. CDR3 nucleotide sequence: TGTGCCAGCAGCGGGGGCTCAACAACTAATGAAAAACTGTTTTTT. V is TRBV7-2 and J is TRBJ1-4; TRBD1 is a possible D gene (6 bases). Trimming cost V 5 bases and J 0 bases, with 10 bases left between them. The CDR3 has 15 residues. Germline CDR1 reads SGHTA; CDR2 reads FQGNSA.

The chain links TRBV4-1 to TRBJ2-1, with 8 bases lining up with TRBD1. V lost 1 base and J lost 9; bases outside the gene matches: 11. Per the germline V gene, CDR1 is MGHRA and CDR2 is YSYEKL. The CDR3 has 16 residues. CDR3 amino acids: CASSQVVGQGIGEQFF. DNA of the CDR3: TGCGCCAGCAGCCAAGTAGTTGGACAGGGAATCGGTGAGCAGTTCTTC.

This clonotype was detected a few times. This rearrangement joins TRBV12-3 or TRBV12-4 to TRBJ1-2; D possibly corresponds to TRBD1 (6 bases). The V end lost 4 bases, the J end lost 2 bases, and 14 bases lay between the germline ends. The CDR3 is 15 residues long. The CDR3: CASSSPGHGNYGYTF. The CDR3 coding sequence is TGTGCCAGCAGTTCACCGGGACACGGGAACTATGGCTACACCTTC.

CDR3 amino acids: CASSQGDSFYGYTF. In nucleotides, the CDR3 is TGCGCCAGCAGCCAAGGGGACAGCTTCTATGGCTACACCTTC. The rearrangement uses TRBV4-3 and TRBJ1-2; TRBD1 aligns across 7 bases. The germline V gene has CDR1 LGHNA and CDR2 YSLEER. This CDR3 comprises 14 residues. Trimming at V came to 1 base and at J to 4 bases, leaving 3 bases not matched to a gene.

Many counts were recorded for this clonotype. The chain couples TRBV6-4 to TRBJ2-3; 11 bases match TRBD2. Germline-derived CDR1 and CDR2 are MRHNA and SNTAGT. V shed 2 bases, J shed 5 bases, and the junction held 9 bases outside the gene matches. This CDR3 contains 17 residues. CDR3 protein: CASSDGIAGGNGDTQYF. The CDR3 coding sequence is TGTGCCAGCAGTGACGGAATAGCGGGGGGGAATGGAGATACGCAGTATTTT.

This clonotype was observed a few times. This chain connects TRBV7-2 to TRBJ1-2; 7 bases are shared with TRBD1. After removal of 1 base from V and 6 bases from J, the junction contained 8 bases not matched to a gene. This CDR3 spans 15 amino acids. Germline V gene sequence: CDR1 SGHTA, CDR2 FQGNSA. This CDR3 is CASSLVGYRGDGYTF. The CDR3 nucleotides are TGTGCCAGCAGCTTAGTGGGTTACAGGGGAGATGGCTACACCTTC.

This clonotype appeared a few times. Here the CDR3 reads CATKGGETQYF. CDR3 coding DNA: TGTGCCACCAAGGGTGGTGAGACCCAGTACTTC. The chain couples TRBV27 to TRBJ2-5; D call uncertain. This CDR3 is 11 amino acids long. From germline, CDR1 is MNHEY and CDR2 SMNVEV (reference sequence). V lost 10 bases and J lost 5, with 11 bases in between.

This clonotype appeared a few times. This chain links TRBV20-1 with TRBJ1-5; 9 bases agree with TRBD1. The germline CDR1 and CDR2 sequences are DFQATT and SNEGSKA (reference sequence). V lost 0 bases, J lost 7 bases, and 4 bases stayed unmatched. The CDR3 is 14 residues long. This CDR3 is CSAREGTGNQPQHF. The DNA for the CDR3 is TGCAGTGCTAGAGAGGGGACAGGGAACCAGCCCCAGCATTTT.

This clonotype was counted only a few times. This chain links TRBV28 with TRBJ2-3; D gene ambiguous. The CDR3 length is 12 residues. Germline values: CDR1 MDHEN, CDR2 SYDVKM. The V and J ends lost 11 bases and 4 bases respectively, with 13 bases between them. CDR3 amino acids: CASATYSDTQYF. The CDR3 DNA sequence: TGTGCCTCTGCAACTTATTCAGATACGCAGTATTTT.

V is TRBV6-6 and J is TRBJ2-3, with a tentative D call TRBD1 (6 bases). V lost 0 bases to trimming and J lost 7 bases, with 14 bases between them. This CDR3 is 15 amino acids long. Looked up from germline, CDR1 is MNHNY and CDR2 is SVGAGI (reference sequence). CDR3 loop: CASSYSKAGANTQYF. CDR3 coding DNA: TGTGCCAGCAGTTACTCGAAGGCAGGGGCGAATACGCAGTATTTT.

The V call is TRBV5-1, the J call TRBJ2-3; D could derive from TRBD1 or TRBD2 (5 bases each). The V and J ends lost 0 bases and 0 bases respectively, with 20 bases between them. This CDR3 comprises 19 residues. Germline values: CDR1 SGHRS, CDR2 YFSETQ. This CDR3 is CASSLGLRGRAFSTDTQYF. The DNA of the CDR3 is TGCGCCAGCAGCTTGGGATTGAGGGGCCGTGCCTTCAGCACAGATACGCAGTATTTT.

This clonotype appeared a single time. J is TRBJ2-3 and V is TRBV7-2; 8 bases align to TRBD2. The germline V gene has CDR1 SGHTA and CDR2 FQGNSA. This CDR3 contains 17 residues. V lost 0 bases to trimming and J lost 2 bases; unmatched junction nucleotides: 7. The CDR3 spells CASSLAGRGVITDTQYF. DNA for the CDR3: TGTGCCAGCAGCTTAGCAGGGCGGGGGGTTATCACAGATACGCAGTATTTT.

The V gene is TRBV6-2 or TRBV6-3, the J gene TRBJ2-7, with 11 bases fitting TRBD2. The J call may be mistaken, given a closer DNA end match to TRBJ2-5. Germline CDR1 MNHEY, CDR2 SVGEGT. The CDR3 sequence is 14 residues long. The CDR3 here is CASSYVAGGETQYF. CDR3 bases: TGTGCCAGCAGTTACGTAGCGGGGGGGGAGACCCAGTACTTC.

V and J are TRBV6-1 and TRBJ2-5; 10 bases align to TRBD1. The CDR3 sequence is 15 residues long. The junction had 6 bases not matched to a gene; V was cut back by 4 bases and J by 4 bases. The germline CDR1 and CDR2 sequences are MNHNS and SASEGT. The CDR3 loop reads CASSGQGARGETQYF. The DNA of the CDR3 is TGTGCCAGCAGTGGACAGGGGGCGCGTGGAGAGACCCAGTACTTC.

This clonotype has ten or more counts. For the CDR3, the DNA is TGTGCCAGCAGTTTAGGGACAGGGGCCTACGAGCAGTACTTC. This encodes CASSLGTGAYEQYF. The chain employs TRBV12-3 or TRBV12-4 and TRBJ2-7; 9 bases line up with TRBD1. J was trimmed by 2 bases and V by 1 base; bases with no gene match: 0. CDR3 size: 14 residues.

This sequence joins TRBV3-1 and TRBJ1-5, with 8 nucleotides matching TRBD1. The CDR3 consists of 16 residues. CDR1 and CDR2 (germline): LGHDT, YNNKEL (reference sequence). V shed 4 bases and J 2 bases; nucleotides not matched to a gene: 7. The CDR3 sequence: CASSPRTGIGNQPQHF. CDR3 nucleotides: TGTGCCAGCAGCCCTAGGACAGGGATTGGCAATCAGCCCCAGCATTTT.

The V call is TRBV7-2, the J call TRBJ2-5; D unclear. The DNA end is more similar to TRBJ2-7, so the J call may be wrong. CDR3 size: 17 residues. In germline, CDR1 is SGHTA, CDR2 FQGNSA. The DNA for the CDR3 is TGTGCCAGCAGCTTAGCGGGCCAGATAATAATATACAACGAGCAGTACTTC. Protein product: CASSLAGQIIIYNEQYF.